Listed here are 18 T cell receptor beta chains from one sample, sequenced in a study of cytomegalovirus exposure and HLA in healthy donors. 13 Jbeta primers and 60 Vbeta primers were used for the PCR. The assay was immunoSEQ multiplex PCR, and TCRdb's table has in-frame clones only and misses some. The sample lists 200,000 or so clones, around 85% occurring once. Sequenced material: PBMCs. The origin of the receptors is a man over 45 in good health and CMV-seronegative.

This clone appeared a few times. The gene calls are TRBV6-5 and TRBJ1-1; D is ambiguous. Per the germline V gene, CDR1 is MNHEY and CDR2 is SVGAGI. Trimming removed 8 bases at V and 5 bases at J, with 6 bases between. This CDR3 comprises 10 residues. CDR3 DNA: TGTGCCAGCGGTACAACTGAAGCTTTCTTT. It codes for CASGTTEAFF.

CDR3 DNA sequence: TGCGCCAGCAGCCAACTTGGGACTAGCGGGGTGCACAATGAGCAGTTCTTC. This gives the protein CASSQLGTSGVHNEQFF. The chain has TRBV5-1 and TRBJ2-1; 13 bases fit TRBD2. Germline trimming cut 4 bases from V and 5 bases from J; bases unmatched to any gene: 9. The CDR3 spans 17 residues. Germline CDR1 SGHRS, CDR2 YFSETQ.

V gene TRBV7-9 combines with J gene TRBJ1-2, with TRBD1 identical over 12 bases. V shed 2 bases, J shed 4 bases, and the junction held 5 bases outside the gene matches. Germline CDR1 SEHNR, CDR2 FQNEAQ (reference sequence). CDR3 size: 16 residues. DNA for the CDR3: TGTGCCAGCAGCTTAAGCTCGGGACAGGGGGCCTATGGCTACACCTTC. This codes for CASSLSSGQGAYGYTF.

The V gene is TRBV4-1, the J gene TRBJ2-5; TRBD1 might be the D (5 bases). V lost 0 bases and J 5 bases, leaving 13 bases between the germline ends. CDR1 is MGHRA and CDR2 is YSYEKL in the germline V gene. The CDR3 is made up of 15 amino acids. The chain's CDR3 is CASSQDHAGWETQYF. The CDR3 DNA reads as TGCGCCAGCAGCCAAGATCACGCAGGGTGGGAGACCCAGTACTTC.

This clone came up once. The chain recombines TRBV2 with TRBJ2-5; 10 bases are a match to TRBD2. The CDR3 has 15 amino acids. Unmatched junction bases numbered 6, after V lost 4 bases and J lost 4 bases. The V gene's germline CDR1 is SNHLY and CDR2 FYNNEI. CDR3 in DNA: TGTGCCAGCAGTGTGATAGCGGGGGGCGGAGAGACCCAGTACTTC. This sequence encodes CASSVIAGGGETQYF.

The chain employs TRBV11-3 and TRBJ2-3, with a weak D call TRBD1 (6 bases). The CDR3 runs 15 residues. Trimming left V 1 base short and J 6 bases short, with 14 bases between. Germline V gives CDR1 SGHNT, CDR2 YENEEA. CDR3 DNA: TGTGCCAGCAGCTTAGTTGGGGGCGAAAGGGATACGCAGTATTTT. The encoded protein is CASSLVGGERDTQYF.

This clone was counted only a few times. V usage is TRBV7-2 and J usage is TRBJ2-7, with 12 positions matching TRBD1. The CDR3 is 15 amino acids. Germline loops: CDR1 SGHTA, CDR2 FQGNSA. J gave up 0 bases and V 5 bases, and 2 bases lay outside the gene matches. The CDR3 is CASSGTGGSSYEQYF. The CDR3 DNA reads TGTGCCAGCAGCGGGACAGGGGGCAGCTCCTACGAGCAGTACTTC.

The chain has TRBV5-1 and TRBJ1-3; perhaps TRBD1 as D (6 bases). Trimming removed 5 bases from V and 0 bases from J, with 6 bases in between. This CDR3 contains 13 residues. Germline lookup yields CDR1 SGHRS and CDR2 YFSETQ. CDR3 in amino acids: CASRTGSGNTIYF. The CDR3 DNA reads TGCGCCAGCAGGACAGGCTCTGGAAACACCATATATTTT.

V is TRBV18 and J is TRBJ1-4; D gene ambiguous. Trimming cost V 6 bases and J 8 bases, with 13 bases left between them. Germline values: CDR1 KGHSH, CDR2 LQKENI. The CDR3 runs 13 residues. CDR3 in amino acids: CASSPSLEEKLFF. The CDR3 bases are TGTGCCAGCTCCCCTAGCCTCGAGGAAAAACTGTTTTTT.

The V call is TRBV19, the J call TRBJ1-6; TRBD1 might be the D (5 bases). The CDR3 is 15 residues long. Per the germline V gene, CDR1 is LNHDA and CDR2 is SQIVND (reference sequence). Trimming removed 1 base from V and 2 bases from J, with 6 bases in between. CDR3 residues: CASSIAGAYNSPLHF. CDR3 nucleotides: TGTGCCAGTAGTATAGCGGGGGCCTATAATTCACCCCTCCACTTT.

The chain is built from TRBV6-5 and TRBJ2-3, with 13 bases matching TRBD2. CDR1 MNHEY and CDR2 SVGAGI come from the germline V gene. Trimming took 0 bases from V and 6 from J; bases not matched to a gene: 3. The CDR3 runs to 16 residues. This chain's CDR3 is CASSYSGLAGRDTQYF. CDR3 sequence (DNA): TGTGCCAGCAGTTACTCGGGACTAGCGGGACGGGATACGCAGTATTTT.

The rearrangement uses TRBV2 and TRBJ2-3; 8 nucleotides align to TRBD1. Trimming cost V 9 bases and J 6 bases; bases outside gene matches: 17. This CDR3 spans 16 amino acids. Germline V gene sequence: CDR1 SNHLY, CDR2 FYNNEI. The CDR3 coding sequence is TGTGCCAGAAGGGGTGAGAGACAGGGGTTGTCGGATACGCAGTATTTT. It encodes CARRGERQGLSDTQYF.

This sequence joins TRBV7-2 and TRBJ2-7, with 10 bases lining up with TRBD1. The length of the CDR3 is 18 residues. J lost 2 bases, V lost 1 base, and 11 bases had no gene match. Germline V gene lookup returns CDR1 SGHTA and CDR2 FQGNSA. CDR3 sequence (DNA): TGTGCCAGCAGCTTAGATCTCATGGGACAGGGGCCTACCTACGAGCAGTACTTC. It yields the protein CASSLDLMGQGPTYEQYF.

The J gene is TRBJ2-6, the V gene TRBV9, with D perhaps TRBD2 (5 bases). The V gene lost 0 bases and the J gene lost 1 base, with 14 bases spanning the gap. CDR3 length: 18 amino acids. Germline assignment: CDR1 SGDLS and CDR2 YYNGEE. CDR3: CASSVGMGAGSGANVLTF. The CDR3, as DNA: TGTGCCAGCAGCGTAGGGATGGGAGCTGGGTCTGGGGCCAACGTCCTGACTTTC.

The chain employs TRBV19 and TRBJ1-2, with D perhaps TRBD1 (6 bases). The CDR3 consists of 15 residues. Germline CDR1 reads LNHDA; CDR2 reads SQIVND (reference sequence). V lost 5 bases to trimming and J lost 3 bases, with 16 bases between them. CDR3 sequence reads: CASSPKGRTDYGYTF. Written as DNA, the CDR3 is TGTGCCAGTAGTCCCAAGGGTCGGACAGACTATGGCTACACCTTC.

The chain employs TRBV14 and TRBJ2-4; D is perhaps TRBD1 (6 bases). Germline V gene sequence: CDR1 SGHDN, CDR2 FVKESK. The CDR3 consists of 17 residues. V gave up 1 base and J gave up 1 base, with 14 bases separating them. CDR3 sequence reads: CASSQGGLVRAKNIQYF. The CDR3 DNA is TGTGCCAGCAGCCAAGGGGGGCTGGTCAGGGCCAAAAACATTCAGTACTTC.

The gene calls are TRBV10-3 and TRBJ1-3; D possibly corresponds to TRBD1 (6 bases). V was pared by 10 bases and J by 0 bases, with 16 bases between. CDR1 and CDR2 (germline): ENHRY, SYGVKD. This CDR3 is 15 amino acids long. The CDR3 loop is CATGRTAISGNTIYF. In DNA form, the CDR3 reads TGTGCCACCGGACGGACAGCGATCTCTGGAAACACCATATATTTT.

This rearrangement joins TRBV2 to TRBJ1-5; TRBD1 is a possible D gene (6 bases). V was cut by 6 bases and J by 1 base, with 13 bases left in between. The CDR3 consists of 15 residues. The germline CDR1 and CDR2 sequences are SNHLY and FYNNEI. CDR3 bases: TGTGCCAGCAGGGAATCGGGACACAGCAATCAGCCCCAGCATTTT. Its protein is CASRESGHSNQPQHF.